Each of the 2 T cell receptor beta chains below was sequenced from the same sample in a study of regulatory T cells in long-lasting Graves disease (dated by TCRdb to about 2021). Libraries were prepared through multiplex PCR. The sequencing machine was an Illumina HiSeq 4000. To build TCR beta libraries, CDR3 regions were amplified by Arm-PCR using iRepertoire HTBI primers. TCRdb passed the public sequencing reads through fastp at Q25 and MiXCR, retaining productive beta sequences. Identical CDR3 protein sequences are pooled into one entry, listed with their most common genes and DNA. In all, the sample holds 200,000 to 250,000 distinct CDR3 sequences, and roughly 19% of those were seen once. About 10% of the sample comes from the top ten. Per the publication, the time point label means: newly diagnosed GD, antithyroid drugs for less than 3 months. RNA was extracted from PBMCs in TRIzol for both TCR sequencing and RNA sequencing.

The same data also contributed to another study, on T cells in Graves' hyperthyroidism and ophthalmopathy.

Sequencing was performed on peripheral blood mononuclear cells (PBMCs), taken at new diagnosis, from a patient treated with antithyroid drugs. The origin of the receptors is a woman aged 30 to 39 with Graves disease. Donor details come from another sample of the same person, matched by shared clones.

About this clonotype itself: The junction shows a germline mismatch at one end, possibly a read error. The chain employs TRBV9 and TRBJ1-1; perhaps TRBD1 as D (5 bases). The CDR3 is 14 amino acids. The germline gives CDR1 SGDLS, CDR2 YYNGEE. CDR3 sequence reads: CVSSVSGMDTETFF. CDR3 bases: TGTGTCAGCAGCGTCTCAGGGATGGACACTGAAACTTTCTTT.

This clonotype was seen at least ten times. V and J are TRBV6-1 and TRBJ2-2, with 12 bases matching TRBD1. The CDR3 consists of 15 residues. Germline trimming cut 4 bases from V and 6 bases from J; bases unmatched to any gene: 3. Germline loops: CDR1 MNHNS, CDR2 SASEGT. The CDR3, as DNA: TGTGCCAGCAGTGCGGGACAGGGGGCGGCCGGGGAGCTGTTTTTT. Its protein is CASSAGQGAAGELFF.